The text below deals with one TCR beta chain. This entry is derived from a study of shared clonotypes between healthy human individuals. This CDR3 spans 15 amino acids. The junction had 6 bases not matched to a gene; V was cut back by 0 bases and J by 6 bases. Germline V gene data show CDR1 as SGHRS and CDR2 as YFSETQ. The assay was immunoSEQ multiplex PCR, and TCRdb's table has in-frame clones only and misses some. The table shows around 2.1 million clones, with about 92% occurring only once. CD45RO-negative, CCR7-positively selected cells formed the naive CD8 fraction, excluding terminally differentiated effector memory CD45RA+ cells.

The chain uses TRBV5-1 and TRBJ1-2; TRBD1 matches at 9 bases. The TCR originated in a man aged 18 to 29 in good health. Some clones in this sample may be carry-over from other donors' samples. Sample: naive CD8+ T cells from PBMCs. For the CDR3, the DNA is TGCGCCAGCAGCTTGGGGGACAGGGCCCCGGATGGCTACACCTTC. This translates into CASSLGDRAPDGYTF.